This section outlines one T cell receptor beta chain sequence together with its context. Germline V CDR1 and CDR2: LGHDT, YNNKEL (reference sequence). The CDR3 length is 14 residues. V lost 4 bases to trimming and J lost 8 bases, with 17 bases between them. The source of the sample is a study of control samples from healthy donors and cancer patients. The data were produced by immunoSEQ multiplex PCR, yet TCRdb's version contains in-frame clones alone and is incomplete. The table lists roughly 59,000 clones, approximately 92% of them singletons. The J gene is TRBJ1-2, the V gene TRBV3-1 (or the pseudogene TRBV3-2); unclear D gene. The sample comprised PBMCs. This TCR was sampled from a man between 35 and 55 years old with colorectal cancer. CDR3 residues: CASSRRGSAEGYTF. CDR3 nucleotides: TGTGCCAGCAGCCGACGGGGATCGGCGGAGGGCTACACCTTC.